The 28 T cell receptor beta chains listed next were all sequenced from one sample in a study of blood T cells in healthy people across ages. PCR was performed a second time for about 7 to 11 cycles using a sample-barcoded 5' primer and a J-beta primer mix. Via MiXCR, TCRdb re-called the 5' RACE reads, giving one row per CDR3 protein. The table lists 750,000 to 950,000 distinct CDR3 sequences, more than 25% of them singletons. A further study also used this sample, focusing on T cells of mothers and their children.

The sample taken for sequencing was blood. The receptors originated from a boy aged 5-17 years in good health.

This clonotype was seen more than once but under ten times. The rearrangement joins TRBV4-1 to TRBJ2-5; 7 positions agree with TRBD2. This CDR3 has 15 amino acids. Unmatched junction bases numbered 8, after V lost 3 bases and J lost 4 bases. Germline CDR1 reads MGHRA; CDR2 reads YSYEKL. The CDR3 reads CASSQAPSGGETQYF. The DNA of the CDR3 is TGCGCCAGCAGCCAGGCCCCGTCGGGGGGAGAGACCCAGTACTTC.

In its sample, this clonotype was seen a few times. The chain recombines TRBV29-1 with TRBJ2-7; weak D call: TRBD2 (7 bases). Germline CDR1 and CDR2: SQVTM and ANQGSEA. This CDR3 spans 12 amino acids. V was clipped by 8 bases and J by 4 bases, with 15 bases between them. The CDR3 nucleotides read TGCAGCACCTGGGAGGGGGGATACGAGCAGTACTTC. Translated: CSTWEGGYEQYF.

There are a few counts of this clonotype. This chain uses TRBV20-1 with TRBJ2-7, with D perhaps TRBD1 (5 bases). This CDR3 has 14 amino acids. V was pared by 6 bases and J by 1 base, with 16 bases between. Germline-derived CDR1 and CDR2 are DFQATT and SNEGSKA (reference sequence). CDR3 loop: CSATRYRRSYEQYF. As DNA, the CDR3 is TGCAGTGCAACCCGGTACAGGAGATCCTACGAGCAGTACTTC.

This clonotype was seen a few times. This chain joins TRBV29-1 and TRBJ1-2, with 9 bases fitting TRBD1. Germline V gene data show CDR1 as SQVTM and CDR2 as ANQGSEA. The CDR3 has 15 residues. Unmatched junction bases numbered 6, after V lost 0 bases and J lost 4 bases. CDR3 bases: TGCAGCGTTGAAGACGGGACAGGGAACCGCTATGGCTACACCTTC. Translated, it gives CSVEDGTGNRYGYTF.

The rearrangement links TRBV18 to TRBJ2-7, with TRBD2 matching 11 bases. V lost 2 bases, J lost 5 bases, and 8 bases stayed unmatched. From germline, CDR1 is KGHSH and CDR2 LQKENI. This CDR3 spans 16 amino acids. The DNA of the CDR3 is TGTGCCAGCTCACCATTAGCGGGGGGGCTTCAAGACGAGCAGTACTTC. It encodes CASSPLAGGLQDEQYF.

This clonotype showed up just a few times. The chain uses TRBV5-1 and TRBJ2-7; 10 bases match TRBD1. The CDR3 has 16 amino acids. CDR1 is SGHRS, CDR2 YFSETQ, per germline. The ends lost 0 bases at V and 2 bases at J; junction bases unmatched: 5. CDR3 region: CASSLARGQGAYEQYF. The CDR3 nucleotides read TGCGCCAGCAGCTTGGCCAGAGGACAGGGGGCCTACGAGCAGTACTTC.

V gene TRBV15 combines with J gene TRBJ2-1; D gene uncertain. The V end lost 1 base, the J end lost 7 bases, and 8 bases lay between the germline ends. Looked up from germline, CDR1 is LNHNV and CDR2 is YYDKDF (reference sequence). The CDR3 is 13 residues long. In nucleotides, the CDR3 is TGTGCCACCAGCAGAGTTAGGGAAAATGAGCAGTTCTTC. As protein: CATSRVRENEQFF.

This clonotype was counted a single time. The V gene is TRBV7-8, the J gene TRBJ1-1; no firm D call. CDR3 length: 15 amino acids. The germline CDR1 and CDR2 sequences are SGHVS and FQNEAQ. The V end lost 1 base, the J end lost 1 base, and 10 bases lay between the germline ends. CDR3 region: CASSLVRKSNTEAFF. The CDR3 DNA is TGTGCCAGCAGCTTAGTACGGAAATCGAACACTGAAGCTTTCTTT.

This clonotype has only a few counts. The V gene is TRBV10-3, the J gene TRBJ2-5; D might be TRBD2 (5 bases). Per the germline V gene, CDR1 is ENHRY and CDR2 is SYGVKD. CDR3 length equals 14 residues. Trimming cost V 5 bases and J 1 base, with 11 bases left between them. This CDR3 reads CAISRGWVQETQYF. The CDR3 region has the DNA TGTGCCATCAGTCGGGGTTGGGTCCAAGAGACCCAGTACTTC.

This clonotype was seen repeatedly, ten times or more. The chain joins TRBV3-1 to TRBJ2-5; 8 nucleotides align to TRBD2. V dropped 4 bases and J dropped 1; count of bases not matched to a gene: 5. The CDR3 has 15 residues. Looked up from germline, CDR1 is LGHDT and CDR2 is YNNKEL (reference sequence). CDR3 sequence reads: CASSPSLAVQETQYF. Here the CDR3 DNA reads TGTGCCAGCAGCCCTTCACTAGCGGTCCAAGAGACCCAGTACTTC.

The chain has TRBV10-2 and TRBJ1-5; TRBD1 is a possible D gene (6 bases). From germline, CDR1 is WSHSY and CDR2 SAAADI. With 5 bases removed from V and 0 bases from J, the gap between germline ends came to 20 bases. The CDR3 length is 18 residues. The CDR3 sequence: CASSPNARDINSNQPQHF. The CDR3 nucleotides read TGCGCCAGCAGTCCCAATGCTAGGGACATTAATAGCAATCAGCCCCAGCATTTT.

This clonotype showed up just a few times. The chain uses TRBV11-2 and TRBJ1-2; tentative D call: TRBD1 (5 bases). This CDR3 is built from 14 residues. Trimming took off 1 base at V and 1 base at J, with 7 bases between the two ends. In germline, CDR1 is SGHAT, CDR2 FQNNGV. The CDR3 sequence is CASSLGTNNYGYTF. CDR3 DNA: TGTGCCAGCAGCTTAGGGACAAATAACTATGGCTACACCTTC.

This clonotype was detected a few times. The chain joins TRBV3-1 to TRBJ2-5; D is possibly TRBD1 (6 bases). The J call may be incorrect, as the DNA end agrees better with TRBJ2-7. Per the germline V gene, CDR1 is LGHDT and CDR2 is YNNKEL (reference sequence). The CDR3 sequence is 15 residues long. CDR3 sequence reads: CASSPRRDIIDEQYF. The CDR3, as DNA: TGTGCCAGCAGCCCACGCCGGGACATTATTGACGAGCAGTACTTC.

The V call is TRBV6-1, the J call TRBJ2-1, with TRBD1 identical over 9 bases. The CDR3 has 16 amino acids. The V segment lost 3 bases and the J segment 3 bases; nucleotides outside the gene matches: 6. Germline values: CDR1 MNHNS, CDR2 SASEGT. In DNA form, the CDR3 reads TGTGCCAGCAGTGACAACAGGGGGCTAATCTACAATGAGCAGTTCTTC. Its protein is CASSDNRGLIYNEQFF.

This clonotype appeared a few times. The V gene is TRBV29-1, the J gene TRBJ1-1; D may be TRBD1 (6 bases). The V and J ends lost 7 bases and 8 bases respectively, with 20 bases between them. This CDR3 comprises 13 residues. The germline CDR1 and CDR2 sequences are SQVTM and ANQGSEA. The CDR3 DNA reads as TGCAGCGCCTCCGCGGCGGGGGCAGCGGAAGCTTTCTTT. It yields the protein CSASAAGAAEAFF.

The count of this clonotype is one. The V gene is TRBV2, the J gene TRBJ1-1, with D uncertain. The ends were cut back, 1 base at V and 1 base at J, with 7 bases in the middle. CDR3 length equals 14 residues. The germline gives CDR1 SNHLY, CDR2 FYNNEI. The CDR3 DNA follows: TGTGCCAGCAGTGAAGTGGCAGCGAACACTGAAGCTTTCTTT. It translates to CASSEVAANTEAFF.

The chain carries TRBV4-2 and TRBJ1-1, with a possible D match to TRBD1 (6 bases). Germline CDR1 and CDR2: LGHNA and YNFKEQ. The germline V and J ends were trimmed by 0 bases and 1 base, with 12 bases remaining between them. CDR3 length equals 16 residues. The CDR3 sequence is CASSQDAPTGNTEAFF. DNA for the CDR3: TGTGCCAGCAGCCAAGACGCCCCGACAGGGAACACTGAAGCTTTCTTT.

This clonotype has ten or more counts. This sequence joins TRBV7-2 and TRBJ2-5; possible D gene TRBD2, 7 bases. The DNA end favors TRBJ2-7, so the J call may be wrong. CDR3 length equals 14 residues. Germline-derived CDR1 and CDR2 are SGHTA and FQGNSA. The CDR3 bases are TGTGCCAGCAGCTTAGCGGGGGGGCTCTACGAGCAGTACTTC. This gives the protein CASSLAGGLYEQYF.

DNA of the CDR3: TGTGCCAGCAGTTACGGCGGACCTAGGAGCACAGATACGCAGTATTTT. Its translation: CASSYGGPRSTDTQYF. The J gene is TRBJ2-3, the V gene TRBV6-2 or TRBV6-3, with D unresolved. The ends were cut back, 2 bases at V and 0 bases at J, with 12 bases in the middle. CDR3 length: 16 amino acids. Germline values: CDR1 MNHEY, CDR2 SVGEGT.

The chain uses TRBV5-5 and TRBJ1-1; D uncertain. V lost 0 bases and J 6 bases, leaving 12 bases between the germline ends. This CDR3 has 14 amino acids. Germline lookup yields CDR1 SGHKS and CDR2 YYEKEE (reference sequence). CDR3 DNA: TGTGCCAGCAGCTTGGTGGCGGGGAGACCTGAAGCTTTCTTT. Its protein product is CASSLVAGRPEAFF.

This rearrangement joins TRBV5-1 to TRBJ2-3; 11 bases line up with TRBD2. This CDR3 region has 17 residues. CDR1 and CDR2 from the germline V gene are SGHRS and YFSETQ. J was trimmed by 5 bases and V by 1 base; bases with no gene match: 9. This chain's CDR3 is CASSLTSGGPLGDTQYF. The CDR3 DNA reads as TGCGCCAGCAGCTTGACTAGCGGGGGCCCCTTGGGAGATACGCAGTATTTT. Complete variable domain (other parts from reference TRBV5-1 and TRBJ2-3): KAGVTQTPRYLIKTRGQQVTLSCSPISGHRSVSWYQQTPGQGLQFLFEYFSETQRNKGNFPGRFSGRQFSNSRSEMNVSTLELGDSALYLCASSLTSGGPLGDTQYFGPGTRLTVL.

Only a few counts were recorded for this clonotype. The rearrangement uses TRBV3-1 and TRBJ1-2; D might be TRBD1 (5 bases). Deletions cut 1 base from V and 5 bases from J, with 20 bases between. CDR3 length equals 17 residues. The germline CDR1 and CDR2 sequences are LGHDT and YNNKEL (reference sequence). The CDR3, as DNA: TGTGCCAGCAGCCAAGCTTCGGGGGAGGCCGGAAGGTATGGCTACACCTTC. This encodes CASSQASGEAGRYGYTF.

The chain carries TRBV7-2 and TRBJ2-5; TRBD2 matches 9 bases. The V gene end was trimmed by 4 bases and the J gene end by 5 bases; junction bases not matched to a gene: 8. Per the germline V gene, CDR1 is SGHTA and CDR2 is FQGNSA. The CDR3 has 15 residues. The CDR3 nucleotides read TGTGCCAGCAGCTACGGACTAGCGCTTTTGGAGACCCAGTACTTC. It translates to CASSYGLALLETQYF.

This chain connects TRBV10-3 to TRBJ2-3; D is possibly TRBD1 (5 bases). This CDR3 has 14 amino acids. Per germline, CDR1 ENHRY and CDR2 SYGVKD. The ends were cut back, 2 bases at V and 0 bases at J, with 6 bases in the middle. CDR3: CAISEKGSTDTQYF. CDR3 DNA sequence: TGTGCCATCAGTGAGAAGGGGAGCACAGATACGCAGTATTTT.

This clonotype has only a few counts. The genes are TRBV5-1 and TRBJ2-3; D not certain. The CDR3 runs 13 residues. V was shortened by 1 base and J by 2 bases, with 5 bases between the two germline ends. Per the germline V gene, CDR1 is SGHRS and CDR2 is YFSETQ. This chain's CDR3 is CASSLRFTDTQYF. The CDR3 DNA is TGCGCCAGCAGCTTGAGGTTCACAGATACGCAGTATTTT.

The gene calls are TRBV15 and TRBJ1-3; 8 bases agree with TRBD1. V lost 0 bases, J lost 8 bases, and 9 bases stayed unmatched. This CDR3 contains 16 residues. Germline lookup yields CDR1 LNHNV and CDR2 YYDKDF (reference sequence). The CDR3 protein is CATSRDMGQVIDTIYF. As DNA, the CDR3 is TGTGCCACCAGCAGAGATATGGGACAGGTGATAGACACCATATATTTT.

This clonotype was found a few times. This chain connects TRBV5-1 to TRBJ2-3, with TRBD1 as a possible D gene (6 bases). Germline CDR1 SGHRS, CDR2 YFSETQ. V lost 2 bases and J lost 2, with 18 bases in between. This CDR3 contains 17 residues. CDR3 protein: CASSFNIEDSNTDTQYF. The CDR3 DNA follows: TGCGCCAGCAGCTTTAATATCGAGGACAGTAACACAGATACGCAGTATTTT.

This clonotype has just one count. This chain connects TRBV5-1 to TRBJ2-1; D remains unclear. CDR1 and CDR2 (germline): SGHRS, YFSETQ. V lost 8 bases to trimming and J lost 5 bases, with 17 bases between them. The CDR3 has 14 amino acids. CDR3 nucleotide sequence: TGCGCCAGTCCCAATGGGCGGCTCCACAATGAGCAGTTCTTC. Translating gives CASPNGRLHNEQFF.